This entry lists 32 T cell receptor beta chains sequenced from one sample in a study of blood T cell repertoires in COVID-19 (dated by TCRdb to the early 2020s). Libraries were made using the immunoSEQ multiplex PCR assay. Not all clones reach the TCRdb copy of this immuneACCESS table, which keeps in-frame sequences only. Checked studies attribute under half of the gap to unresolved V genes and leave the rest unexplained. The sample records some 300,000 clones, 75% to 90% of which are singletons. Around 5.8% of the sample lies in the top ten. The material sequenced was peripheral blood. The receptors come from a woman between 45 and 60 years old with COVID-19, enrolled during active disease.

The CDR3 region is CASSLDHRLGYEQYF. CDR3 nucleotides: TGTGCCAGCAGCTTAGATCATCGACTCGGCTACGAGCAGTACTTC. The chain is built from TRBV11-2 and TRBJ2-7; D remains ambiguous. The CDR3 contains 15 residues. From germline, CDR1 is SGHAT and CDR2 FQNNGV. The V and J ends lost 0 bases and 3 bases respectively, with 12 bases between them.

The chain combines TRBV15 with TRBJ2-7; D ambiguous. CDR3 length equals 16 residues. The germline CDR1 and CDR2 sequences are LNHNV and YYDKDF (reference sequence). Trimming left V 5 bases short and J 3 bases short, with 20 bases between. CDR3 region: CATSASVVSRVYEQYF. The CDR3, as DNA: TGTGCCACCAGCGCAAGCGTGGTGAGCCGGGTCTACGAGCAGTACTTC.

The chain combines TRBV24-1 with TRBJ2-2, with D unresolved. The V gene's germline CDR1 is KGHDR and CDR2 SFDVKD. The V and J ends lost 4 bases and 4 bases respectively, with 9 bases between them. This CDR3 contains 14 residues. The CDR3 is CATSDRTTTGELFF. The CDR3 DNA is TGTGCCACCAGTGACCGTACAACCACCGGGGAGCTGTTTTTT.

The sample holds one count of this clone. This sequence joins TRBV9 and TRBJ2-1, with D possibly being TRBD2 (6 bases). V was pared by 2 bases and J by 0 bases, with 9 bases between. Germline CDR1 and CDR2: SGDLS and YYNGEE. The CDR3 totals 15 residues. The CDR3 nucleotides are TGTGCCAGCAGCGTGGGGGGTCGCTCCTACAATGAGCAGTTCTTC. As protein: CASSVGGRSYNEQFF.

This sequence joins TRBV9 and TRBJ1-1; weak D call: TRBD1 (5 bases). Germline CDR1 reads SGDLS; CDR2 reads YYNGEE. The length of the CDR3 is 15 residues. Trimming removed 4 bases from V and 1 base from J, with 14 bases in between. The CDR3 region is CASSKRGTGNTEAFF. CDR3 bases: TGTGCCAGCAGCAAAAGGGGAACAGGGAACACTGAAGCTTTCTTT.

The genes are TRBV5-1 and TRBJ1-2; D is unresolved. This CDR3 contains 14 residues. Germline values: CDR1 SGHRS, CDR2 YFSETQ. The V end lost 3 bases, the J end lost 7 bases, and 16 bases lay between the germline ends. In DNA, the CDR3 is TGCGCCAGCAGCTCCATGATCGGGGTCGGTGGCTACACCTTC. Translating it yields CASSSMIGVGGYTF.

This clone was seen once. One end of the junction varies from germline; a read error may be responsible. This chain connects TRBV6-6 to TRBJ2-7, with D possibly being TRBD2 (5 bases). CDR1 is MNHNY, CDR2 SVGAGI, per germline (reference sequence). This CDR3 is built from 15 residues. The CDR3 bases are TGTGCCAGCAGGGTACGGGGTACCGACTCCTACGAACAGTACTTC. It is translated as CASRVRGTDSYEQYF.

V gene TRBV7-2 combines with J gene TRBJ1-2, with D possibly matching TRBD1 (5 bases). CDR1 is SGHTA, CDR2 FQGNSA, per germline. Trimming stripped 1 base from V and 8 bases from J, with 17 bases between. The CDR3 is 15 residues long. This CDR3 is CASSLDSGRDGGYTF. In DNA, the CDR3 is TGTGCCAGCAGCTTAGATAGCGGAAGGGACGGGGGCTACACCTTC.

V and J are TRBV10-3 and TRBJ2-1; 7 nucleotides match TRBD2. With 10 bases clipped from V and 8 bases from J, the junction kept 17 bases outside the gene matches. Germline values: CDR1 ENHRY, CDR2 SYGVKD. The CDR3 consists of 15 residues. CDR3 protein: CATGGWEAGTDEQFF. In nucleotides, the CDR3 is TGTGCCACCGGGGGTTGGGAAGCGGGAACGGATGAGCAGTTCTTC.

A single count supports this clone. The chain couples TRBV5-1 to TRBJ2-3; 8 bases map to TRBD2. After removal of 4 bases from V and 7 bases from J, the junction contained 5 bases not matched to a gene. The CDR3 is made up of 13 amino acids. The V gene's germline CDR1 is SGHRS and CDR2 YFSETQ. In DNA, the CDR3 is TGCGCCAGCAGCGGGACTAGGGGAAATACGCAGTATTTT. Amino acid sequence: CASSGTRGNTQYF.

The chain combines TRBV18 with TRBJ1-2; 7 bases match TRBD1. The CDR3 is made up of 14 amino acids. Germline trimming cut 3 bases from V and 6 bases from J; bases unmatched to any gene: 7. CDR1 and CDR2 (germline): KGHSH, LQKENI. CDR3 loop: CASSPGTGEDGYTF. In DNA form, the CDR3 reads TGTGCCAGCTCACCCGGAACAGGGGAGGATGGCTACACCTTC.

V gene TRBV14 combines with J gene TRBJ2-1, with TRBD2 matching over 11 bases. The CDR3 spans 15 residues. The germline CDR1 and CDR2 sequences are SGHDN and FVKESK. V shed 4 bases and J 5 bases; nucleotides not matched to a gene: 4. The CDR3 sequence: CASSLGLAGNNEQFF. The CDR3 region has the DNA TGTGCCAGCAGCCTAGGACTAGCGGGTAACAATGAGCAGTTCTTC. Filled out from reference TRBV14 and TRBJ2-1, the complete variable domain reads EAGVTQFPSHSVIEKGQTVTLRCDPISGHDNLYWYRRVMGKEIKFLLHFVKESKQDESGMPNNRFLAERTGGTYSTLKVQPAELEDSGVYFCASSLGLAGNNEQFFGPGTRLTVL.

The rearrangement links TRBV4-1 to TRBJ2-4, with 9 bases fitting TRBD2. Trimming took 0 bases from V and 3 from J; bases not matched to a gene: 9. Germline CDR1 reads MGHRA; CDR2 reads YSYEKL. CDR3 length equals 18 residues. The CDR3 loop is CASSQDMGGRAGKNIQYF. In nucleotides, the CDR3 is TGCGCCAGCAGCCAAGATATGGGCGGGAGGGCCGGCAAAAACATTCAGTACTTC.

The V gene is TRBV6-5, the J gene TRBJ2-2; possibly TRBD1 for D (7 bases). The CDR3 is made up of 14 amino acids. Looked up from germline, CDR1 is MNHEY and CDR2 is SVGAGI. The V end was cut by 6 bases, the J end by 4 bases, with 12 bases between. CDR3 protein: CASRTGEATGELFF. The CDR3 coding sequence is TGTGCCAGCAGAACAGGGGAGGCCACCGGGGAGCTGTTTTTT.

This clone was seen more than once but under ten times. This chain joins TRBV19 and TRBJ1-5, with D possibly TRBD1 on 5 matching bases. CDR1 LNHDA and CDR2 SQIVND come from the germline V gene (reference sequence). Trimming cost V 6 bases and J 3 bases, with 15 bases left between them. CDR3 length: 15 residues. The CDR3 loop is CASRKPQGFNQPQHF. For the CDR3, the DNA is TGTGCCAGTAGGAAACCGCAGGGATTCAATCAGCCCCAGCATTTT.

The chain has TRBV4-3 and TRBJ2-7, with 10 bases aligning to TRBD1. The CDR3 sequence is 18 residues long. V dropped 1 base and J dropped 5; count of bases not matched to a gene: 14. The germline V gene encodes CDR1 LGHNA and CDR2 YSLEER. As DNA, the CDR3 is TGCGCCAGCAGCCAAGGCGGGACCCCCGGGACAGGGGTGAACGAGCAGTACTTC. This translates into CASSQGGTPGTGVNEQYF.

The genes are TRBV24-1 and TRBJ2-3; D possibly corresponds to TRBD1 (6 bases). The germline V and J ends were trimmed by 9 bases and 5 bases, with 17 bases remaining between them. Germline V gene sequence: CDR1 KGHDR, CDR2 SFDVKD. This CDR3 has 14 residues. CDR3 sequence (DNA): TGTGCCACCGGGGAACAGGGTGAGAGAGATACGCAGTATTTT. It yields the protein CATGEQGERDTQYF.

The chain uses TRBV10-3 and TRBJ2-5; 13 bases match TRBD2. The V and J ends lost 3 bases and 3 bases, in that order; junction bases with no gene match: 1. Germline values: CDR1 ENHRY, CDR2 SYGVKD. The CDR3 consists of 15 residues. The CDR3 DNA reads TGTGCCATCAGTGAAGGACTAGCGGGAGAAGAGACCCAGTACTTC. Its protein product is CAISEGLAGEETQYF.

The chain couples TRBV4-1 to TRBJ1-4, with 7 bases matching TRBD1. The CDR3 is made up of 18 amino acids. Germline CDR1 is MGHRA and CDR2 is YSYEKL. Losses at the gene ends were 0 bases for V and 3 bases for J; bases not matched to a gene: 10. The CDR3 spells CASSQDARGRAANEKLFF. The CDR3, as DNA: TGCGCCAGCAGCCAAGATGCAAGGGGGCGGGCGGCTAATGAAAAACTGTTTTTT.

The chain is built from TRBV7-6 and TRBJ2-3; 12 bases map to TRBD2. This CDR3 contains 17 residues. The junction had 6 bases not matched to a gene; V was cut back by 3 bases and J by 2 bases. CDR1 and CDR2 from the germline V gene are SGHVS and FNYEAQ. This CDR3 reads CASSFGLAGTTTDTQYF. CDR3 DNA sequence: TGTGCCAGCAGCTTCGGACTAGCGGGGACAACCACAGATACGCAGTATTTT.

This rearrangement joins TRBV7-6 to TRBJ2-1; 10 bases agree with TRBD2. The trim removed 5 bases at V and 4 bases at J, leaving 5 bases unmatched. The V gene's germline CDR1 is SGHVS and CDR2 FNYEAQ. The CDR3 is 15 residues long. CDR3 in DNA: TGTGCCAGCAGCGCCGGACTAGCGGTGTACAATGAGCAGTTCTTC. This codes for CASSAGLAVYNEQFF.

The rearrangement uses TRBV5-1 and TRBJ2-7, with D possibly TRBD1 on 5 matching bases. The CDR3 is 17 residues long. Per germline, CDR1 SGHRS and CDR2 YFSETQ. Deletions cut 0 bases from V and 3 bases from J, with 19 bases between. The CDR3 spells CASSLVRTGQGRYEQYF. CDR3 nucleotides: TGCGCCAGCAGCTTGGTAAGGACGGGCCAGGGCCGCTACGAGCAGTACTTC.

This chain connects TRBV7-3 to TRBJ2-3, with 11 bases fitting TRBD2. Germline values: CDR1 SGHTA, CDR2 FQGTGA. This CDR3 has 15 amino acids. Unmatched junction bases numbered 5, after V lost 5 bases and J lost 4 bases. The CDR3 spells CASSQGLAGADTQYF. CDR3 sequence (DNA): TGTGCCAGCAGCCAAGGACTAGCGGGCGCAGATACGCAGTATTTT.

This clone is a singleton in its sample. The rearrangement joins TRBV7-8 to TRBJ1-1; D call uncertain. This CDR3 is built from 13 residues. The germline V and J ends were trimmed by 4 bases and 1 base, with 7 bases remaining between them. From germline, CDR1 is SGHVS and CDR2 FQNEAQ. In DNA, the CDR3 is TGTGCCAGCAGCTCCTCGGGGAACACTGAAGCTTTCTTT. Translation gives CASSSSGNTEAFF.

The chain uses TRBV6-5 and TRBJ2-7; D is perhaps TRBD2 (5 bases). Germline V gives CDR1 MNHEY, CDR2 SVGAGI. V was cut by 0 bases and J by 1 base, with 13 bases left in between. The CDR3 contains 16 residues. CDR3 sequence (DNA): TGTGCCAGCAGTTACTCAGGGAGAGTAATGTCCTACGAGCAGTACTTC. This gives the protein CASSYSGRVMSYEQYF.

The chain employs TRBV6-2 or TRBV6-3 and TRBJ1-1; possible D gene TRBD1, 6 bases. Deletions cut 2 bases from V and 4 bases from J, with 14 bases between. This CDR3 is 15 amino acids long. Looked up from germline, CDR1 is MNHEY and CDR2 is SVGEGT. CDR3 bases: TGTGCCAGCAGTTACACGGGGGGCCTGAGCACTGAAGCTTTCTTT. Translation gives CASSYTGGLSTEAFF.

The genes are TRBV5-1 and TRBJ2-3, with D perhaps matching TRBD1 (5 bases). Germline CDR1 reads SGHRS; CDR2 reads YFSETQ. Trimming took 0 bases from V and 0 from J, leaving 8 bases between them. This CDR3 comprises 15 residues. CDR3 nucleotides: TGCGCCAGCAGCTTGGATGGGGCTAGCACAGATACGCAGTATTTT. Translation gives CASSLDGASTDTQYF.

This sequence joins TRBV5-1 and TRBJ2-3; 7 bases are shared with TRBD1. V shed 2 bases, J shed 4 bases, and the junction held 4 bases outside the gene matches. From germline, CDR1 is SGHRS and CDR2 YFSETQ. The CDR3 has 14 amino acids. The CDR3 bases are TGCGCCAGCAGCTTTTCAGGGGGTTCAGATACGCAGTATTTT. Translation gives CASSFSGGSDTQYF. Together with reference TRBV5-1 and TRBJ2-3, the CDR3 gives the full variable domain: KAGVTQTPRYLIKTRGQQVTLSCSPISGHRSVSWYQQTPGQGLQFLFEYFSETQRNKGNFPGRFSGRQFSNSRSEMNVSTLELGDSALYLCASSFSGGSDTQYFGPGTRLTVL.

This chain links TRBV29-1 with TRBJ2-6; 8 bases fit TRBD1. There are 15 residues in the CDR3. Germline lookup yields CDR1 SQVTM and CDR2 ANQGSEA. After removal of 4 bases from V and 2 bases from J, the junction contained 4 bases not matched to a gene. The CDR3 DNA is TGCAGCGTTGGTGGCAGGGGGCCTGGGGCCAACGTCCTGACTTTC. This translates into CSVGGRGPGANVLTF.

The genes are TRBV13 and TRBJ1-5; 8 nucleotides line up with TRBD1. Germline CDR1 PRHDT, CDR2 FYEKMQ (reference sequence). This CDR3 has 16 amino acids. The J segment lost 6 bases and the V segment lost 1 base, leaving 8 bases of the junction unmatched. The CDR3 DNA reads as TGTGCCAGCAGCTTAGCCTCGGACAGGGTTGGTCAGCCCCAGCATTTT. Amino acid sequence: CASSLASDRVGQPQHF. Variable domain in full (rest from reference TRBV13 and TRBJ1-5): AAGVIQSPRHLIKEKRETATLKCYPIPRHDTVYWYQQGPGQDPQFLISFYEKMQSDKGSIPDRFSAQQFSDYHSELNMSSLELGDSALYFCASSLASDRVGQPQHFGDGTRLSIL.

This clone was observed a handful of times. The chain carries TRBV30 and TRBJ1-5; perhaps TRBD1 as D (5 bases). The germline gives CDR1 GTSNPN, CDR2 SVGIG (reference sequence). This CDR3 has 14 amino acids. V shed 2 bases and J shed 1 base, with 9 bases lying between them. CDR3 in DNA: TGTGCCTGGAGTTATACAGGAAGCAATCAGCCCCAGCATTTT. This encodes CAWSYTGSNQPQHF.

The chain has TRBV2 and TRBJ2-7, with D tentatively TRBD2 (6 bases). The CDR3 sequence is 14 residues long. The germline V gene encodes CDR1 SNHLY and CDR2 FYNNEI. With 8 bases removed from V and 4 bases from J, the gap between germline ends came to 18 bases. CDR3: CASAGDLVSYEQYF. In DNA form, the CDR3 reads TGTGCCAGCGCTGGGGACTTAGTTTCTTACGAGCAGTACTTC. Drawing the rest from reference TRBV2 and TRBJ2-7, the complete variable domain is EPEVTQTPSHQVTQMGQEVILRCVPISNHLYFYWYRQILGQKVEFLVSFYNNEISEKSEIFDDQFSVERPDGSNFTLKIRSTKLEDSAMYFCASAGDLVSYEQYFGPGTRLTVT.